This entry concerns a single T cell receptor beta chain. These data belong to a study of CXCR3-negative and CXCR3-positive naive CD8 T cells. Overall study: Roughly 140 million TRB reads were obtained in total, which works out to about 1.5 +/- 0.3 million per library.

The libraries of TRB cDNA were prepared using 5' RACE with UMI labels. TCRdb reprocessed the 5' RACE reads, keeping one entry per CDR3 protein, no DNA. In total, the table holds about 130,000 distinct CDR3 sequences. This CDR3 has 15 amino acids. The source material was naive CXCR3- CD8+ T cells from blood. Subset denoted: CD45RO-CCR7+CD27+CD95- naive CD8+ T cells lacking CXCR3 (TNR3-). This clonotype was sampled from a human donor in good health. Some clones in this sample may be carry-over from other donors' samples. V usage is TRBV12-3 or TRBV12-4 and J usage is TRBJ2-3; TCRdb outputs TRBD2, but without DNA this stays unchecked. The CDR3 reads CASRPERGHTDTQYF.